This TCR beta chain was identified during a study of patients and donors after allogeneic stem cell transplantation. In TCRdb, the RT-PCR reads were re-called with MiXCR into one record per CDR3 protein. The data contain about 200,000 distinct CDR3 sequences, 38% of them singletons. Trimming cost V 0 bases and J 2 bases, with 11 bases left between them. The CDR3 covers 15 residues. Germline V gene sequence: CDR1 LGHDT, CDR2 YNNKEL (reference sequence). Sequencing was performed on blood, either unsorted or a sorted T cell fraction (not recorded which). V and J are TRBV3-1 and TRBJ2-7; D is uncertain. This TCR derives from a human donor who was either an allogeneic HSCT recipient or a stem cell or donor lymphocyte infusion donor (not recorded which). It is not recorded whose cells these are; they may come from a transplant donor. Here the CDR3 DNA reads TGTGCCAGCAGCCAAGATGCCGGAATTGCCTACGAGCAGTACTTC. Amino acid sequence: CASSQDAGIAYEQYF.